This T cell receptor beta chain was captured in a study of cytomegalovirus exposure and HLA in healthy donors. The donors were members of the validation cohort comprising over a hundred subjects, separate from the roughly 600-subject first cohort. Study outcomes and limitations: Rarity marked most TCR sequences, yet some public TCRs occurred in many donors.

V was clipped by 4 bases and J by 2 bases; unmatched bases: 6. Germline values: CDR1 ENHRY, CDR2 SYGVKD. The CDR3 consists of 17 residues. This table comes from immunoSEQ multiplex PCR, and its TCRdb copy is limited to in-frame clones, with some not included. The table lists 80,000 to 100,000 clones, about 88% of them singletons, with 6% to 6.5% in the top ten. As regards this clone: Antigen specificity is unknown.

The rearrangement joins TRBV10-3 to TRBJ2-3; 13 positions agree with TRBD2. The clonotype originates from a man between 18 and 29 years old in good health and CMV-seropositive. The sequenced sample was PBMCs. The CDR3 DNA follows: TGTGCCATCAGTGGGACTAGCGGGGGATTTCTCACAGATACGCAGTATTTT. This gives the protein CAISGTSGGFLTDTQYF.